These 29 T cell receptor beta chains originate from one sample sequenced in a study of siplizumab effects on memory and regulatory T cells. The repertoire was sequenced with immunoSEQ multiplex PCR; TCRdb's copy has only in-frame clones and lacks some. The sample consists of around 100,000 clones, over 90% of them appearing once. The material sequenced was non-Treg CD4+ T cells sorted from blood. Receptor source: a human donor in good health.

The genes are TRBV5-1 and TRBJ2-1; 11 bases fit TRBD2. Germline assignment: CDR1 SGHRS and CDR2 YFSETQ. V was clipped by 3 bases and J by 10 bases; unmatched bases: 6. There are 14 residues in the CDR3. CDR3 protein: CASSYGTSGGEQFF. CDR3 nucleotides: TGCGCCAGCAGCTACGGGACTAGCGGCGGGGAGCAGTTCTTC.

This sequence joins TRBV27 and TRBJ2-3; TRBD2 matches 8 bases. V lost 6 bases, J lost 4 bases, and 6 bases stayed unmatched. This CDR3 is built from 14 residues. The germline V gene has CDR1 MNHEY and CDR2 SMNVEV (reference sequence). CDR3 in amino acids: CASSRTSPPDTQYF. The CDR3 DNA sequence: TGTGCCAGCAGCCGGACTAGCCCCCCAGATACGCAGTATTTT.

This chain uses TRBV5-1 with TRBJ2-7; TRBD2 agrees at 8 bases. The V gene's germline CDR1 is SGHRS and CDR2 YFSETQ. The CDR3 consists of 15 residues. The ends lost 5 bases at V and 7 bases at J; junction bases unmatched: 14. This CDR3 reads CASSREGLPDREQYF. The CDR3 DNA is TGCGCCAGCAGTCGGGAGGGGCTACCTGATAGGGAGCAGTACTTC.

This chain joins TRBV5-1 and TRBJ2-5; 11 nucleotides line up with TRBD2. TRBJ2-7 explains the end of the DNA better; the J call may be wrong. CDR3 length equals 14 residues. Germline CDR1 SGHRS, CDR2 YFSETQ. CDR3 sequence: CASSWGLAVREQYF. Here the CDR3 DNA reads TGCGCCAGCAGCTGGGGACTAGCGGTCCGCGAGCAGTACTTC.

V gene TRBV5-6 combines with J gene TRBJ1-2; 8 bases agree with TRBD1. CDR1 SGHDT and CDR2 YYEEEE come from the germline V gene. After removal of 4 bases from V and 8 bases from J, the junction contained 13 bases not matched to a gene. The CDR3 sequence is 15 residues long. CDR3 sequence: CASSTRGQGARGYTF. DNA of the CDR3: TGTGCCAGCAGCACCCGTGGGCAGGGGGCGAGGGGCTACACCTTC.

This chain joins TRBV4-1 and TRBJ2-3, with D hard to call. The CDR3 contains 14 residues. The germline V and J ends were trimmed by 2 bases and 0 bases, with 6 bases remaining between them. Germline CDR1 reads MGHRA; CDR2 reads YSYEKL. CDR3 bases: TGCGCCAGCAGCCAAATCGGGAGCACAGATACGCAGTATTTT. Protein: CASSQIGSTDTQYF.

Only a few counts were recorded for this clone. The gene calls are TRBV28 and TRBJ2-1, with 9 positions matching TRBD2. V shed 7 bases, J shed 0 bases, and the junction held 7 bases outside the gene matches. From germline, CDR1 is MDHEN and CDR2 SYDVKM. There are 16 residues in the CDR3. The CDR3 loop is CASKTSGTSSYNEQFF. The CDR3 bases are TGTGCCAGCAAGACTAGCGGAACAAGCTCCTACAATGAGCAGTTCTTC. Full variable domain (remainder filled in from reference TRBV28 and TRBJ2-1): DVKVTQSSRYLVKRTGEKVFLECVQDMDHENMFWYRQDPGLGLRLIYFSYDVKMKEKGDIPEGYSVSREKKERFSLILESASTNQTSMYLCASKTSGTSSYNEQFFGPGTRLTVL.

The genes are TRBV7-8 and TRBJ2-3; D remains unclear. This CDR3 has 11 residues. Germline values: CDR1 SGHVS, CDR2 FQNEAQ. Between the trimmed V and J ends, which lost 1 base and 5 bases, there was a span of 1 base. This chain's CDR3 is CASSLVDTQYF. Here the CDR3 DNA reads TGTGCCAGCAGCTTAGTAGATACGCAGTATTTT. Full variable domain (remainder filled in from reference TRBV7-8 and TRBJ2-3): GAGVSQSPRYKVAKRGQDVALRCDPISGHVSLFWYQQALGQGPEFLTYFQNEAQLDKSGLPSDRFFAERPEGSVSTLKIQRTQQEDSAVYLCASSLVDTQYFGPGTRLTVL.

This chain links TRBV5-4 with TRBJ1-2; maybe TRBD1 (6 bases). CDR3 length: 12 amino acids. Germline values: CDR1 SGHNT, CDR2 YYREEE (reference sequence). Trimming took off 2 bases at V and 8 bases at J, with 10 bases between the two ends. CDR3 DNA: TGTGCCAGCAGCTTTACAGGGCTCGGCTACACCTTC. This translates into CASSFTGLGYTF.

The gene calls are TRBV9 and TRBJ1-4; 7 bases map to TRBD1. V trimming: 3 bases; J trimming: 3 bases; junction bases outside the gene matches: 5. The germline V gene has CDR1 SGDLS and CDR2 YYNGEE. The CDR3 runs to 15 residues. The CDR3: CASSGTGVANEKLFF. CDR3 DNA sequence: TGTGCCAGCAGCGGCACAGGGGTGGCTAATGAAAAACTGTTTTTT.

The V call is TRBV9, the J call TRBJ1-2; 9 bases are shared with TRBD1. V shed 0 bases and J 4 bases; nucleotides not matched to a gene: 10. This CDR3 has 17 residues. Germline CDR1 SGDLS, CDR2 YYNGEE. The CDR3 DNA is TGTGCCAGCAGCGTAGGATATGGGACAGGGTATTCCTATGGCTACACCTTC. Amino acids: CASSVGYGTGYSYGYTF.

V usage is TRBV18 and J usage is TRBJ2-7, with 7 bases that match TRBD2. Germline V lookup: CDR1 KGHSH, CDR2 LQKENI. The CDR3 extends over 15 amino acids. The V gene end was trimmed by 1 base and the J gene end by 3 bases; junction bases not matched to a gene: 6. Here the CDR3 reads CASSPRGGSIYEQYF. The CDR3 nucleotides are TGTGCCAGCTCACCACGTGGCGGGAGTATCTACGAGCAGTACTTC.

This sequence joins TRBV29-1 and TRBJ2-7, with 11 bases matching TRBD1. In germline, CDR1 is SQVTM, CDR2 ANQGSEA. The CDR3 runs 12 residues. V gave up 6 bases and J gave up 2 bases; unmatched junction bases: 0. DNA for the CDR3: TGCAGCGTGGGACAGGGGGCCTACGAGCAGTACTTC. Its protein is CSVGQGAYEQYF.

The CDR3 protein is CASSPDRYNEQFF. DNA of the CDR3: TGTGCCAGCTCACCAGACCGCTACAATGAGCAGTTCTTC. The chain uses TRBV18 and TRBJ2-1, with unresolved D. Germline-derived CDR1 and CDR2 are KGHSH and LQKENI. V dropped 2 bases and J dropped 3 bases, with 5 bases sitting between them. The CDR3 runs to 13 residues.

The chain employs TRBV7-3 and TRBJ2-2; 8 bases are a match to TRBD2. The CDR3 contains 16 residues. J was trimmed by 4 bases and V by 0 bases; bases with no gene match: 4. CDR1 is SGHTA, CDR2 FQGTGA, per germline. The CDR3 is CASSLTVLAATGELFF. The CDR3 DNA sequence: TGTGCCAGCAGCTTAACAGTACTAGCGGCCACCGGGGAGCTGTTTTTT. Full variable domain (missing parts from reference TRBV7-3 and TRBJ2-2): GAGVSQTPSNKVTEKGKYVELRCDPISGHTALYWYRQSLGQGPEFLIYFQGTGAADDSGLPNDRFFAVRPEGSVSTLKIQRTERGDSAVYLCASSLTVLAATGELFFGEGSRLTVL.

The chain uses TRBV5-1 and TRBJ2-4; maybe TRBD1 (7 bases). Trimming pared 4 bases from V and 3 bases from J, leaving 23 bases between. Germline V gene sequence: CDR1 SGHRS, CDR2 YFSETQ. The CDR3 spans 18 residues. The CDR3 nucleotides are TGCGCCAGCAGCCCCCGGGCCAGGGGGGAGGATGGCAAAAACATTCAGTACTTC. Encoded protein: CASSPRARGEDGKNIQYF.

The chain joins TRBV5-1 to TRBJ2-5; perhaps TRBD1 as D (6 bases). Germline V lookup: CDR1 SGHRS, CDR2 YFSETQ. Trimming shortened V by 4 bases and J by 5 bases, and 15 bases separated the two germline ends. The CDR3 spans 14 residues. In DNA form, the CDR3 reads TGCGCCAGCAGCCAGGGGTTGGGCGGGGAGACCCAGTACTTC. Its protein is CASSQGLGGETQYF.

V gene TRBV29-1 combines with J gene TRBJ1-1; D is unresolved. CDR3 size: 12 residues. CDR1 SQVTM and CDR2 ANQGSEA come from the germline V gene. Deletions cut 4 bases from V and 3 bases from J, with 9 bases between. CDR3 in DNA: TGCAGCGTTGCTGGGGTAGACACTGAAGCTTTCTTT. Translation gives CSVAGVDTEAFF. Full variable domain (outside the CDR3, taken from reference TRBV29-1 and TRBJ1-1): SAVISQKPSRDICQRGTSLTIQCQVDSQVTMMFWYRQQPGQSLTLIATANQGSEATYESGFVIDKFPISRPNLTFSTLTVSNMSPEDSSIYLCSVAGVDTEAFFGQGTRLTVV.

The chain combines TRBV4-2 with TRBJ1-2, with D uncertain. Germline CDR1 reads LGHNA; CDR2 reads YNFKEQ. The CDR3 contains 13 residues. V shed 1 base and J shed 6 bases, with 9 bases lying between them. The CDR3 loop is CASSQGHSDGYTF. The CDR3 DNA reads TGTGCCAGCAGCCAAGGACATTCAGATGGCTACACCTTC.

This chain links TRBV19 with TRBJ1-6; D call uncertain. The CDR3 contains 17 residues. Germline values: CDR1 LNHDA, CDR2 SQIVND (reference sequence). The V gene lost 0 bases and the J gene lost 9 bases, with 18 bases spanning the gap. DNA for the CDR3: TGTGCCAGTAGTATAGACTCCCGACGCGTCGTCGGTTCACCCCTCCACTTT. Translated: CASSIDSRRVVGSPLHF.

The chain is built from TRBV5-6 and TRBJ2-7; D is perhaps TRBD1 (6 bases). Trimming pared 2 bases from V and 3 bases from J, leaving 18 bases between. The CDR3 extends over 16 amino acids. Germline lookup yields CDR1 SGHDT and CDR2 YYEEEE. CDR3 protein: CASSFPRPGQNYEQYF. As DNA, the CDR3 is TGTGCCAGCAGCTTTCCCCGACCGGGACAAAACTACGAGCAGTACTTC.

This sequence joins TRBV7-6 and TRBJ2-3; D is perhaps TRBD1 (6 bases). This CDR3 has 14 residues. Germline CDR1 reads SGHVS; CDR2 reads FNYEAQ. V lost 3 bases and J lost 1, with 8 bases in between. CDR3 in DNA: TGTGCCAGCAGCTTGCGACAGGGCACAGATACGCAGTATTTT. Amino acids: CASSLRQGTDTQYF.

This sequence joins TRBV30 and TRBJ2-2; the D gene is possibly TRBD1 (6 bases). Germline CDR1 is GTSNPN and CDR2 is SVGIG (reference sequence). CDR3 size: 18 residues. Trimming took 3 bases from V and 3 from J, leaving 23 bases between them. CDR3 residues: CAWRAALFRTDYTGELFF. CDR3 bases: TGTGCCTGGAGGGCCGCACTTTTTCGGACAGACTACACCGGGGAGCTGTTTTTT.

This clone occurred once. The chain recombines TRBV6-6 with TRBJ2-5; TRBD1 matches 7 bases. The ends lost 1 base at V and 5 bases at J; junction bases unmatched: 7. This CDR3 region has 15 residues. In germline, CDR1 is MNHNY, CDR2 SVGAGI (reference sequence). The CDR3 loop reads CASSYWDSQGETQYF. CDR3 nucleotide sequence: TGTGCCAGCAGTTACTGGGACAGCCAAGGGGAGACCCAGTACTTC.

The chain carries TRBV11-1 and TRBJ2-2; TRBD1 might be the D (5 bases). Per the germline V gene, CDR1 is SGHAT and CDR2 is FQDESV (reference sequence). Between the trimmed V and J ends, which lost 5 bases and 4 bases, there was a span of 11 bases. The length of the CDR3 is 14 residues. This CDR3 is CASSRQGVTGELFF. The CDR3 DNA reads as TGTGCCAGCAGCCGCCAGGGCGTCACCGGGGAGCTGTTTTTT.

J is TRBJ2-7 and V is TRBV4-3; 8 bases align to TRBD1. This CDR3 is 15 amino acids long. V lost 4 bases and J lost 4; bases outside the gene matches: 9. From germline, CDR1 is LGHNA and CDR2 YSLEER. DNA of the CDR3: TGCGCCAGCAGCCTAAGCGCAGGGGGCAGGTACGAGCAGTACTTC. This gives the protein CASSLSAGGRYEQYF.

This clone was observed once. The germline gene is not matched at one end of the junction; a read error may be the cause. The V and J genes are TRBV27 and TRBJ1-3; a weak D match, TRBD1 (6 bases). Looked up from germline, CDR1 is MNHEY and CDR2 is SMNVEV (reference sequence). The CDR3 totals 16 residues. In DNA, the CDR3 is TGTGCCGGCAGTGTGAACAGGGTTACCTCTGGAAACACCATATATTTT. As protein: CAGSVNRVTSGNTIYF.

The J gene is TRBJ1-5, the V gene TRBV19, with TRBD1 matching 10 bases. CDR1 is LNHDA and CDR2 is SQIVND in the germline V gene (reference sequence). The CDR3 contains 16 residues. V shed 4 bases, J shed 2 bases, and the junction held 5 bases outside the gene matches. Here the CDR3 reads CASSTRTGGGNQPQHF. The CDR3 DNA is TGTGCCAGTAGTACGCGGACAGGGGGGGGCAATCAGCCCCAGCATTTT. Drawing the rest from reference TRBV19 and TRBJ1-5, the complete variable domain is DGGITQSPKYLFRKEGQNVTLSCEQNLNHDAMYWYRQDPGQGLRLIYYSQIVNDFQKGDIAEGYSVSREKKESFPLTVTSAQKNPTAFYLCASSTRTGGGNQPQHFGDGTRLSIL.

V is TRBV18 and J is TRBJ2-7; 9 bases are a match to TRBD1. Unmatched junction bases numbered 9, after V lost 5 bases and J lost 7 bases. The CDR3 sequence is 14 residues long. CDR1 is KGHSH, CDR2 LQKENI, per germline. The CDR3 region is CASSGRDRVGEQYF. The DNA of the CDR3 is TGTGCCAGCTCAGGCCGGGACAGGGTCGGAGAGCAGTACTTC.